This T cell receptor beta chain was documented in a study of a mutant IDH1 vaccine in newly diagnosed glioma (dated by TCRdb to about 2021). Concerning the study at large: Vaccination was initiated 4-6 weeks after radiotherapy alone, or concurrently with temozolomide cycles in the chemotherapy-containing groups. For exploratory analyses, longitudinal TCRB deep sequencing was carried out in about 26 treated patients wherever samples were available. Visit V12 was the week-35 safety follow-up and visit V13 was the week-47 end of study. Before enrollment, most patients had been given radiochemotherapy with temozolomide as standard therapy, while the rest had received either radiotherapy alone or temozolomide alone. Peripheral blood was drawn at six visits: V03 (baseline), V05, V07, V10, V12 and V13. Of the roughly 34 treated patients, about 62% were male and about 38% were female, and the mean age was about 40 years. Broader findings and caveats from the paper: PBMC samples for TCRB deep sequencing were selected based on availability. According to the authors, sample limitations meant that analyses of patient blood samples could not be reproduced. Immune responses induced by the vaccine were seen in about 93% of patients across multiple MHC alleles. Pseudoprogression seemed to be unrelated to changes in the top peripheral T cell clonotypes found by TCRB sequencing.

In light of the paper, this sample's time point label describes: week 35, safety follow-up. Each vaccine dose was 300 ug of a 20-mer mutant IDH1 peptide in Montanide, given subcutaneously with topical imiquimod. Patients received eight vaccinations in weeks 1, 3, 5, 7, 11, 15, 19 and 23, corresponding to visits V03 through V10. Donors had newly diagnosed WHO grade 3 or 4 IDH1-mutant astrocytomas with loss of nuclear ATRX. The samples were drawn from NOA16, a multicentre, single-arm, open-label phase I trial in Germany that tested a mutant IDH1 peptide vaccine in humans for the first time. Genomic DNA for TCRB sequencing was extracted from EDTA blood using the DNeasy Blood and Tissue Kit. Comments on this clone: Its antigen remains unidentified. Within one base of it there is no much larger clone, and no base qualities were kept.

Library generation was performed with the immunoSEQ multiplex PCR assay. The hsTCRB Kit was used according to the manufacturer's protocol to amplify rearranged TCR beta chain sequences. Sequencing of TCRB libraries was carried out on an Illumina MiSeq. From the authors' description of their analysis: Demultiplexing, trimming and gene mapping were performed with the kit vendor's proprietary platform. The source is immuneACCESS, and TCRdb retained only in-frame sequences with V and J called. Part of the clones is not carried over; for the studies checked, unresolved V genes explain less than half of this, and the remainder is unexplained. The V and J calls and clone size come from that table; D and trimming were worked out from the DNA. Within this sample are roughly 64,000 clones, with about 74% of them counted one time only. The ten most abundant clones make up 4.5% to 5% of the sample. The V and J ends are trimmed by 6 bases and 6 bases, leaving 18 bases between them. Counted from cysteine to phenylalanine, this CDR3 has 16 amino acids. Solely the CDR3 DNA is kept, with 48 bases framed from the first base. As encoded in the germline V gene (reference sequence), CDR1 is LNHDA while CDR2 is SQIVND.

The sequence is built from TRBV19 and TRBJ1-6; possibly the D gene is TRBD1, per 5 matching bases. Source: PBMCs, taken from a glioma patient whose treatment included an IDH1 peptide vaccine. The clonotype was recovered from a man aged 50 or older with glioma. The base sequence is TGTGCCAGTAGGGAGGGACCGACTCTTACTAATTCACCCCTCCACTTT. Protein translation: CASREGPTLTNSPLHF.